What follows is one T cell receptor beta chain and its context. These data originate in a study of OX40 agonist ivuxolimab in advanced cancers. The wider study: Under the entry rules, prior anti-PD-1, anti-PD-L1 or anti-CTLA-4 therapy was allowed, and more than 35% had some.

Profiled with immunoSEQ multiplex PCR; TCRdb holds only in-frame clones, not every one. Of approximately 72,000 clones detected, around nine tenths appear once; the ten largest clones hold approximately 0.86%. The CDR3 totals 14 residues. Germline V gene data show CDR1 as ENHRY and CDR2 as SYGVKD. With 4 bases clipped from V and 1 base from J, the junction kept 1 base outside the gene matches. This TCR derives from an adult with an advanced solid tumor such as melanoma, head and neck, liver or kidney cancer. V usage is TRBV10-3 and J usage is TRBJ2-3; TRBD2 matches at 8 bases. The specimen was CD4+ or CD8+ T cells sorted from blood, collected in a trial of the OX40 agonist ivuxolimab. The DNA for the CDR3 is TGTGCCATCAGTGGAGCGGGAGGCACAGATACGCAGTATTTT. It codes for CAISGAGGTDTQYF.